One sample yielded the 19 T cell receptor beta chains listed below, sequenced in a study of blood T cell repertoires in COVID-19. Libraries were prepared by immunoSEQ multiplex PCR; TCRdb keeps only in-frame clonotypes and omits some of them. The sample has around 6,300 clones, about 79% seen once; the top ten hold around 12%. The sample taken for sequencing was peripheral blood. All receptors come from a human donor with active COVID-19. The donor label of this sample is uncertain.

The chain has TRBV24-1 and TRBJ2-1; 15 bases are a match to TRBD2. The germline V gene has CDR1 KGHDR and CDR2 SFDVKD. The junction had 4 bases not matched to a gene; V was cut back by 4 bases and J by 4 bases. This CDR3 has 17 residues. In nucleotides, the CDR3 is TGTGCCACCAGTGACACCGGGACTAGCGGGAGGTACAATGAGCAGTTCTTC. The encoded protein is CATSDTGTSGRYNEQFF.

This clone was seen just once. The chain uses TRBV7-2 and TRBJ2-3, with TRBD1 matching over 7 bases. The V gene's germline CDR1 is SGHTA and CDR2 FQGNSA. With 5 bases clipped from V and 2 bases from J, the junction kept 7 bases outside the gene matches. The CDR3 sequence is 15 residues long. CDR3 bases: TGTGCCAGCAGCACCGGGACAGCCTACACAGATACGCAGTATTTT. Its translation: CASSTGTAYTDTQYF.

The rearrangement uses TRBV4-3 and TRBJ1-4; D ambiguous. The ends were cut back, 1 base at V and 7 bases at J, with 13 bases in the middle. CDR3 length equals 15 residues. The germline CDR1 and CDR2 sequences are LGHNA and YSLEER. The CDR3 protein is CASSQGGILGEKLFF. Here the CDR3 DNA reads TGCGCCAGCAGCCAAGGAGGGATCCTGGGTGAAAAACTGTTTTTT.

This clone was seen only a few times. The chain employs TRBV28 and TRBJ2-1; TRBD2 matches 11 bases. CDR3 size: 15 residues. Germline CDR1 reads MDHEN; CDR2 reads SYDVKM. Losses at the gene ends were 4 bases for V and 9 bases for J; bases not matched to a gene: 8. CDR3 DNA sequence: TGTGCCAGCAGTTCCTCACTAGCGGGAGTCACTGAGCAGTTCTTC. This translates into CASSSSLAGVTEQFF.

The chain couples TRBV9 to TRBJ1-2; 7 bases fit TRBD1. The J segment lost 3 bases and the V segment lost 4 bases, leaving 9 bases of the junction unmatched. Germline V gene sequence: CDR1 SGDLS, CDR2 YYNGEE. This CDR3 region has 15 residues. The CDR3 nucleotides are TGTGCCAGCAGCCTAGTAGCAGGGGGAGACTATGGCTACACCTTC. Amino acid sequence: CASSLVAGGDYGYTF.

J is TRBJ1-5 and V is TRBV28, with TRBD1 as a possible D gene (5 bases). Germline loops: CDR1 MDHEN, CDR2 SYDVKM. CDR3 size: 13 residues. The V gene lost 6 bases and the J gene lost 6 bases, with 12 bases spanning the gap. The CDR3 nucleotides are TGTGCCAGCAGAGATCAGGGCGTTCAGCCCCAGCATTTT. Translated: CASRDQGVQPQHF.

V is TRBV4-3 and J is TRBJ1-2, with 8 bases aligning to TRBD1. This CDR3 has 13 amino acids. Germline values: CDR1 LGHNA, CDR2 YSLEER. Trimming cost V 4 bases and J 8 bases; bases outside gene matches: 6. CDR3 sequence: CASSPTGGRGYTF. The DNA of the CDR3 is TGCGCCAGCAGCCCTACAGGGGGTCGGGGCTACACCTTC.

This chain joins TRBV4-1 and TRBJ2-2, with 9 bases aligning to TRBD1. This CDR3 spans 15 amino acids. CDR1 is MGHRA and CDR2 is YSYEKL in the germline V gene. V shed 3 bases and J 3 bases; nucleotides not matched to a gene: 2. DNA for the CDR3: TGCGCCAGCAGCCAGAGGGACAGGGACACCGGGGAGCTGTTTTTT. Its translation is CASSQRDRDTGELFF.

The DNA for the CDR3 is TGTGCCAGCAGTTCCGACAGGGGGCCCTACGAGCAGTACTTC. This gives the protein CASSSDRGPYEQYF. The rearrangement joins TRBV5-4 to TRBJ2-7, with 10 bases that match TRBD1. Germline values: CDR1 SGHNT, CDR2 YYREEE (reference sequence). The CDR3 has 14 residues. Unmatched junction bases numbered 4, after V lost 5 bases and J lost 2 bases.

The chain employs TRBV27 and TRBJ1-2, with D possibly matching TRBD1 (6 bases). The CDR3 extends over 15 amino acids. From germline, CDR1 is MNHEY and CDR2 SMNVEV (reference sequence). Trimming took off 2 bases at V and 3 bases at J, with 13 bases between the two ends. Here the CDR3 DNA reads TGTGCCAGCAGTTTAGGGGGCTTCCCTCACTATGGCTACACCTTC. Its protein product is CASSLGGFPHYGYTF.

This sequence joins TRBV2 and TRBJ2-3; TRBD1 is a possible D gene (5 bases). The germline CDR1 and CDR2 sequences are SNHLY and FYNNEI. The CDR3 sequence is 15 residues long. Trimming took 7 bases from V and 4 from J, leaving 18 bases between them. The CDR3 reads CASTERRVGADTQYF. CDR3 sequence (DNA): TGTGCCAGCACCGAGCGCAGGGTTGGGGCAGATACGCAGTATTTT.

The chain combines TRBV29-1 with TRBJ2-5; 7 bases line up with TRBD1. CDR3 size: 14 residues. The junction had 10 bases not matched to a gene; V was cut back by 4 bases and J by 5 bases. Looked up from germline, CDR1 is SQVTM and CDR2 is ANQGSEA. CDR3 bases: TGCAGCGTTGTGAAGGGGGCCAGAGGGGAGACCCAGTACTTC. Translation: CSVVKGARGETQYF.

The rearrangement joins TRBV14 to TRBJ2-3; D gene ambiguous. The CDR3 consists of 17 residues. The V end was cut by 0 bases, the J end by 1 base, with 14 bases between. CDR1 SGHDN and CDR2 FVKESK come from the germline V gene. The CDR3 coding sequence is TGTGCCAGCAGCCAAGATCCTCCGGGTGGAGGCACAGATACGCAGTATTTT. Translation gives CASSQDPPGGGTDTQYF.

The chain is built from TRBV5-4 and TRBJ2-3; perhaps TRBD1 as D (5 bases). This CDR3 is built from 16 residues. Germline V lookup: CDR1 SGHNT, CDR2 YYREEE (reference sequence). Between the trimmed V and J ends, which lost 1 base and 0 bases, there was a span of 12 bases. This CDR3 is CASSLLFGASTDTQYF. CDR3 nucleotide sequence: TGTGCCAGCAGCTTGTTGTTTGGGGCTAGCACAGATACGCAGTATTTT.

The rearrangement joins TRBV6-6 to TRBJ2-3; 8 bases align to TRBD2. This CDR3 region has 16 residues. CDR1 and CDR2 from the germline V gene are MNHNY and SVGAGI (reference sequence). The trim removed 8 bases at V and 0 bases at J, leaving 10 bases unmatched. The CDR3 reads CASRPSGGTSTDTQYF. The CDR3 region has the DNA TGTGCCAGCCGCCCATCGGGGGGGACTAGCACAGATACGCAGTATTTT.

This sequence joins TRBV27 and TRBJ2-3; no clear D gene. Germline V lookup: CDR1 MNHEY, CDR2 SMNVEV (reference sequence). Trimming cost V 4 bases and J 0 bases, with 5 bases left between them. This CDR3 spans 13 amino acids. The CDR3, as DNA: TGTGCCAGCAGTTCCACTAGCACAGATACGCAGTATTTT. This sequence encodes CASSSTSTDTQYF.

V usage is TRBV6-5 and J usage is TRBJ1-1; perhaps TRBD1 as D (5 bases). Deletions cut 6 bases from V and 4 bases from J, with 12 bases between. The CDR3 runs 13 residues. Germline CDR1 MNHEY, CDR2 SVGAGI. CDR3: CASSLLGGTEAFF. For the CDR3, the DNA is TGTGCCAGCAGCCTCCTCGGGGGCACTGAAGCTTTCTTT.

The chain recombines TRBV4-2 with TRBJ2-4; the match to TRBD2 covers 14 bases. After removal of 6 bases from V and 9 bases from J, the junction contained 10 bases not matched to a gene. Per germline, CDR1 LGHNA and CDR2 YNFKEQ. This CDR3 comprises 16 residues. The DNA of the CDR3 is TGTGCCAGCAGGGGACCGGGACTAGCGGGAGTGTTCATTCAGTACTTC. Residues: CASRGPGLAGVFIQYF.

The rearrangement joins TRBV7-2 to TRBJ1-2, with 7 bases fitting TRBD1. This CDR3 has 13 residues. Germline loops: CDR1 SGHTA, CDR2 FQGNSA. V lost 5 bases, J lost 6 bases, and 6 bases stayed unmatched. The CDR3 DNA sequence: TGTGCCAGCAGCCCGGGGACAGCGGATGGCTACACCTTC. It codes for CASSPGTADGYTF.